This T cell receptor beta chain derives from a study of blood T cells in healthy people across ages. Study-wide results and limits: A roughly linear fall in TCR beta diversity per million T cells was seen with increasing age.

Through a sample-barcoded 5' primer and a J-beta primer mix, a second PCR was run for about 6 to 11 cycles. A single record per CDR3 protein comes from TCRdb applying MiXCR to the 5' RACE reads. The sample comprises hundreds of thousands of distinct CDR3 sequences, around half of which are singletons, and roughly 31% rests with the top ten. Total RNA, at least 6 micrograms per sample, came from PBMCs. Notes on this clonotype: Antigen: not known.

V shed 5 bases, J shed 7 bases, and the junction held 9 bases outside the gene matches. Germline V gene sequence: CDR1 LGHNT, CDR2 FRNRAP. The CDR3 spans 14 residues. This TCR came from an older woman in good health. The V gene is TRBV12-5, the J gene TRBJ2-5; 8 bases line up with TRBD1. Sequencing input: blood. This CDR3 reads CASGPGQGTWTQYF. Here the CDR3 DNA reads TGTGCTAGTGGTCCCGGACAGGGAACCTGGACCCAGTACTTC. The full variable domain, its missing parts supplied by reference TRBV12-5 and TRBJ2-5, is DARVTQTPRHKVTEMGQEVTMRCQPILGHNTVFWYRQTMMQGLELLAYFRNRAPLDDSGMPKDRFSAEMPDATLATLKIQPSEPRDSAVYFCASGPGQGTWTQYFGPGTRLLVL.